The 10 T cell receptor beta chains listed next were all sequenced from one sample in a study of OX40 agonist ivuxolimab in advanced cancers. Preparation of the library involved the immunoSEQ multiplex PCR assay. The table was pulled from immuneACCESS by TCRdb, which kept in-frame rearrangements only. Such tables lose some clones; where checked, under half of the loss comes from unresolved V genes, and the rest has no known cause. This sample has just under 65,000 clones in its table, and roughly 86% of those were observed once. The top ten hold 9.8% of the sample. Material: CD4+ or CD8+ T cells sorted from blood, obtained in a trial of the OX40 agonist ivuxolimab. Every receptor here comes from an adult with an advanced solid tumor such as melanoma, head and neck, liver or kidney cancer.

This clone has only one observation. The J gene is TRBJ2-5, the V gene TRBV19; a possible D gene is TRBD1 (7 bases). Trimming pared 7 bases from V and 2 bases from J, leaving 20 bases between. Germline CDR1 reads LNHDA; CDR2 reads SQIVND (reference sequence). CDR3 size: 16 residues. The CDR3 DNA is TGTGCCAGTACCGGAGGAGGGCGGGACAGACAAGAGACCCAGTACTTC. Encoded protein: CASTGGGRDRQETQYF.

This chain uses TRBV27 with TRBJ2-7; 9 bases are shared with TRBD2. With 5 bases clipped from V and 0 bases from J, the junction kept 5 bases outside the gene matches. Germline assignment: CDR1 MNHEY and CDR2 SMNVEV (reference sequence). The CDR3 consists of 15 residues. In nucleotides, the CDR3 is TGTGCCAGCAGTGTCGGTAGCGGGAGCTCCTACGAGCAGTACTTC. It encodes CASSVGSGSSYEQYF.

This clone showed up just once. The DNA of the CDR3 is TGCGCCAGCAGCTTGCGGGGGGGTCCTTTAGAGACCCAGTACTTC. This encodes CASSLRGGPLETQYF. The rearrangement uses TRBV5-1 and TRBJ2-5, with 8 bases that match TRBD2. The trim removed 1 base at V and 4 bases at J, leaving 6 bases unmatched. The germline gives CDR1 SGHRS, CDR2 YFSETQ. The CDR3 runs to 15 residues.

This clone came up once. The chain employs TRBV5-1 and TRBJ2-1; D may be TRBD2 (6 bases). The ends were cut back, 3 bases at V and 1 base at J, with 14 bases in the middle. The CDR3 consists of 16 residues. The germline CDR1 and CDR2 sequences are SGHRS and YFSETQ. CDR3 DNA sequence: TGCGCCAGCAGCTCCATTCCCGGGACTTCCTACAATGAGCAGTTCTTC. Protein: CASSSIPGTSYNEQFF.

The genes are TRBV6-6 and TRBJ2-4; 8 positions match TRBD1. CDR3 length: 16 residues. Germline V CDR1 and CDR2: MNHNY, SVGAGI (reference sequence). With V trimmed by 5 bases and J by 7 bases, 13 bases remained unmatched. The CDR3 protein is CASSTPAGQGRNIQYF. The CDR3 DNA follows: TGTGCCAGCAGTACTCCTGCAGGACAGGGAAGGAACATTCAGTACTTC.

The chain couples TRBV28 to TRBJ2-1; 8 nucleotides match TRBD1. V lost 5 bases and J lost 6; bases outside the gene matches: 9. CDR1 is MDHEN, CDR2 SYDVKM, per germline. The CDR3 loop spans 15 amino acids. The CDR3 spells CASSPGQGTRNEQFF. CDR3 sequence (DNA): TGTGCCAGCAGTCCAGGACAGGGAACACGCAATGAGCAGTTCTTC.

V is TRBV5-1 and J is TRBJ2-3; D gene ambiguous. In germline, CDR1 is SGHRS, CDR2 YFSETQ. The CDR3 spans 14 residues. V was clipped by 4 bases and J by 2 bases, with 11 bases between them. The CDR3 is CASSQDHPTDTQYF. DNA of the CDR3: TGCGCCAGCAGCCAGGACCATCCCACAGATACGCAGTATTTT.

J is TRBJ2-3 and V is TRBV11-3, with D unclear. Trimming removed 1 base from V and 4 bases from J, with 9 bases in between. Germline values: CDR1 SGHNT, CDR2 YENEEA. The CDR3 extends over 14 amino acids. This CDR3 is CASSLGGISDTQYF. In DNA form, the CDR3 reads TGTGCCAGCAGCTTAGGGGGTATCTCAGATACGCAGTATTTT.

V gene TRBV13 combines with J gene TRBJ2-3; maybe TRBD2 (6 bases). The germline gives CDR1 PRHDT, CDR2 FYEKMQ (reference sequence). The CDR3 sequence is 15 residues long. The V gene lost 6 bases and the J gene lost 3 bases, with 16 bases spanning the gap. The CDR3 region has the DNA TGTGCCAGCAGGTCACTGCGGGAAGGGACAGATACGCAGTATTTT. Its protein is CASRSLREGTDTQYF. Complete variable domain (other parts from reference TRBV13 and TRBJ2-3): AAGVIQSPRHLIKEKRETATLKCYPIPRHDTVYWYQQGPGQDPQFLISFYEKMQSDKGSIPDRFSAQQFSDYHSELNMSSLELGDSALYFCASRSLREGTDTQYFGPGTRLTVL.

The V gene is TRBV9, the J gene TRBJ1-4, with D maybe TRBD1 (6 bases). V was cut by 4 bases and J by 2 bases, with 15 bases left in between. The germline CDR1 and CDR2 sequences are SGDLS and YYNGEE. This CDR3 contains 16 residues. The CDR3 loop is CASSPSSDRTNEKLFF. CDR3 bases: TGTGCCAGCAGCCCCTCATCAGACAGGACTAATGAAAAACTGTTTTTT.